This TCR gamma chain came from a study of γδ T cells in repeated Plasmodium falciparum infection. General study results and limits: Vgamma9/Vdelta2+ T cells showed a stable polyclonal repertoire with shared TCRgamma sequences. Waves of new clonotype selection appeared after repeated controlled infections in Vdelta2-negative, largely Vdelta1+, gammadelta T cells. Malian children's Vdelta2-negative repertoires appeared more expanded and less diverse than Australians'.

TRG and TRD sequences were obtained from every sorted gammadelta sample. TCRdb re-called the multiplex PCR reads via CATT. The repertoire includes around 27,000 gamma-chain clones, 1.4% of them detected once, and 15% to 20% sits in the top ten. Flow sorting of PBMC yielded separate Vgamma9/Vdelta2+ and Vdelta2-negative gammadelta T cell populations for bulk repertoire analysis. CDR1 and CDR2 (germline): GITISATS, ISYDGTV (reference sequence). V was pared by 1 base and J by 6 bases, with 12 bases of the junction left unmatched. The CDR3 runs 15 residues. This clone was seen many times. Its antigen is not known.

The chain joins TRGV9 to TRGJ1 or TRGJ2. Sequencing used gamma-delta T cells from blood. The clonotype comes from a pool of human donors (malaria-infected and uninfected, not separated). The CDR3 DNA follows: TGTGCCTTGTGGGAGGTCTCCCCGCGTGGTTATAAGAAACTCTTT. It is translated as CALWEVSPRGYKKLF.